These T cell receptor beta chains were read from a single sample in a study of chemoradiotherapy in HPV16-positive cancers. The data were produced by immunoSEQ multiplex PCR, yet TCRdb's version contains in-frame clones alone and is incomplete. The repertoire has several thousand clones, more than 65% of them found once; the top ten carry 5.5% to 7.5%. Sequencing was performed on tumor tissue, taken from a patient who underwent chemoradiotherapy. Every receptor here comes from a human donor with HPV-associated anogenital cancer. The CDR3 runs from the conserved cysteine through the conserved F or W. D genes are given only for firm matches. Rows may omit the clone size; those that give it use once, few, many or a size class.

size	V	D	J	DNA	CDR3
-	TRBV2	-	TRBJ2-1	TGTGCCAGCAGCCGGGACACCACTTACAATGAGCAGTTCTTC	CASSRDTTYNEQFF
-	TRBV6-1	TRBD1	TRBJ1-2	TGTGCCAGCAGTGAGCACCCGGGACAGAACTACTATGGCTACACCTTC	CASSEHPGQNYYGYTF
few	TRBV20-1	-	TRBJ2-3	TGCAGTGCCCCCTGGGTAGATACGCAGTATTTT	CSAPWVDTQYF
-	TRBV19	-	TRBJ1-4	TGTGCCAGTAGTATAGATGAAGCTGAAAAACTGTTTTTT	CASSIDEAEKLFF
once	TRBV19	TRBD1	TRBJ1-1	TGTGCCAGTAGTATGGGACAGGGGCGGACTGAAGCTTTCTTT	CASSMGQGRTEAFF
-	TRBV28	-	TRBJ1-2	TGTGCCAGCAGTTTAGGGGGGGGAGTAGACTATGGCTACACCTTC	CASSLGGGVDYGYTF
few	TRBV28	-	TRBJ2-7	TGTGCCAGCAGTTTCCCTCGCGAGGGGACCTACGAGCAGTACTTC	CASSFPREGTYEQYF
-	TRBV15	-	TRBJ1-4	TGTGCCACCAGCAGGACCGGGGGGGAGGGGAATGAAAAACTGTTTTTT	CATSRTGGEGNEKLFF
-	TRBV5-1	-	TRBJ1-6	TGCGCCAGCAGCCGTCGGCCGGTCACCAAATCCGAAAGCTCCTATAATTCACCCCTCCACTTT	CASSRRPVTKSESSYNSPLHF
few	TRBV19	-	TRBJ1-3	TGTGCCAGTAGAACAGGATCTGGAAACACCATATATTTT	CASRTGSGNTIYF
-	TRBV7-2	TRBD1	TRBJ2-7	TGTGCCAGCAGCAAAGACAGGGTCAACGAGCAGTACTTC	CASSKDRVNEQYF
-	TRBV7-6	TRBD2	TRBJ2-3	TGTGCCAGCAGCTTAGGGGCTAGCGGGGGCACAGATACGCAGTATTTT	CASSLGASGGTDTQYF
-	TRBV28	TRBD1	TRBJ2-1	TGTGCCGCCCTCCAGGGACAGGGGGACAATGAGCAGTTCTTC	CAALQGQGDNEQFF
-	TRBV18	-	TRBJ2-3	TGTGCCAGCTCACCACCGTCAGATACGCAGTATTTT	CASSPPSDTQYF
once	TRBV19	TRBD1	TRBJ1-1	TGTGCCAGTAGTATGATTAGCAGGGCAGGGGGCATGAACACTGAAGCTTTCTTT	CASSMISRAGGMNTEAFF
-	TRBV2	-	TRBJ1-1	TGTGCCAGCAAACTCGCCGGGGGATCAATGAACACTGAAGCTTTCTTT	CASKLAGGSMNTEAFF
-	TRBV7-8	TRBD2	TRBJ2-3	TGTGCCAGCAGCGGTTTAGCGGGGGTCACAGATACGCAGTATTTT	CASSGLAGVTDTQYF
-	TRBV4-1	-	TRBJ1-5	TGCGCCAGCAGCCAAGGACGCGGAAACAATCAGCCCCAGCATTTT	CASSQGRGNNQPQHF
-	TRBV4-3	TRBD1	TRBJ2-3	TGCGCCAGCAGCCAAGGAACAGGGGGTTCATTTCGAAGTAGCACAGATACGCAGTATTTT	CASSQGTGGSFRSSTDTQYF
-	TRBV5-1	-	TRBJ2-7	TGCGCCAGCAGCTTGAACTACGGAGGGGCCTACGAGCAGTACTTC	CASSLNYGGAYEQYF